This TCR beta chain was observed in a study of blood T cell repertoires in COVID-19. As originally analysed: Nucleated cell counts were estimated from reference gene primer amplification. The repertoire was sequenced with immunoSEQ multiplex PCR; TCRdb's copy has only in-frame clones and lacks some. That table furnishes V, J and clone size, whereas the DNA furnished D and trimming. The data contain more than 250,000 clones, approximately 83% of them singletons. Enrolled through a virtual design, the participants were between 18 and 89 years of age and came from around 25 US areas. Cohort 3 recovery required two negative PCRs, clearance, or symptom resolution. This CDR3 region has 13 residues. With 2 bases clipped from V and 8 bases from J, the junction kept 5 bases outside the gene matches.

The chain joins TRBV12-3 or TRBV12-4 to TRBJ1-2; 7 bases fit TRBD1. The sequenced material came from PBMCs or T cells enriched from blood (not recorded which). The sequence derives from a young man who had recovered from COVID-19. The CDR3 region is CASSLLTGKGYTF. Here the CDR3 DNA reads TGTGCCAGCAGTTTACTGACAGGGAAGGGCTACACCTTC.